One and the same sample provided the 16 T cell receptor beta chains below, sequenced in a study of blood T cell repertoires in COVID-19. The table came from immunoSEQ multiplex PCR; TCRdb's copy has only in-frame clones and leaves some out. Among more than 200,000 clones listed, 85% to 90% were seen once. Sequenced input: PBMCs or T cells enriched from blood (not recorded which). These receptors originate from a woman in her forties or fifties who had recovered from COVID-19.

This chain joins TRBV7-2 and TRBJ2-5; 9 bases align to TRBD2. After removal of 1 base from V and 3 bases from J, the junction contained 0 bases not matched to a gene. The CDR3 extends over 14 amino acids. CDR1 is SGHTA and CDR2 is FQGNSA in the germline V gene. The CDR3 sequence: CASSLGLAEETQYF. In nucleotides, the CDR3 is TGTGCCAGCAGCTTAGGACTAGCGGAAGAGACCCAGTACTTC.

This clone appeared a few times. The gene calls are TRBV6-5 and TRBJ2-7, with 8 nucleotides matching TRBD2. There are 15 residues in the CDR3. V lost 0 bases to trimming and J lost 3 bases; unmatched junction nucleotides: 4. CDR1 is MNHEY, CDR2 SVGAGI, per germline. In nucleotides, the CDR3 is TGTGCCAGCAGTTACTCGGGTAGCGGGAACTACGAGCAGTACTTC. This sequence encodes CASSYSGSGNYEQYF.

The J gene is TRBJ2-1, the V gene TRBV2; the D gene is possibly TRBD1 (6 bases). In germline, CDR1 is SNHLY, CDR2 FYNNEI. The CDR3 contains 14 residues. V shed 7 bases and J shed 10 bases, with 20 bases lying between them. The CDR3, as DNA: TGTGCCAGCATCTTTAAGGCGCTGGACAGAGAGCAGTTCTTC. Its protein product is CASIFKALDREQFF.

The V gene is TRBV19, the J gene TRBJ2-2, with D perhaps matching TRBD1 (6 bases). V was clipped by 4 bases and J by 6 bases, with 15 bases between them. Germline CDR1 reads LNHDA; CDR2 reads SQIVND (reference sequence). The CDR3 extends over 15 amino acids. CDR3 residues: CASSTPNRVAGELFF. The CDR3 bases are TGTGCCAGTAGTACTCCAAACAGGGTCGCCGGGGAGCTGTTTTTT. Filled out from reference TRBV19 and TRBJ2-2, the complete variable domain reads DGGITQSPKYLFRKEGQNVTLSCEQNLNHDAMYWYRQDPGQGLRLIYYSQIVNDFQKGDIAEGYSVSREKKESFPLTVTSAQKNPTAFYLCASSTPNRVAGELFFGEGSRLTVL.

The chain has TRBV18 and TRBJ2-7; D is unclear. V gave up 0 bases and J gave up 6 bases, with 6 bases separating them. The CDR3 is 12 amino acids. Germline CDR1 is KGHSH and CDR2 is LQKENI. The CDR3 protein is CASSPPSREQYF. CDR3 DNA sequence: TGTGCCAGCTCACCACCGAGCCGCGAGCAGTACTTC.

This sequence joins TRBV5-5 and TRBJ2-5; the match to TRBD2 covers 7 bases. This CDR3 has 15 amino acids. V lost 4 bases to trimming and J lost 2 bases; unmatched junction nucleotides: 8. From germline, CDR1 is SGHKS and CDR2 YYEKEE (reference sequence). CDR3 in amino acids: CASSAGSGTQETQYF. CDR3 sequence (DNA): TGTGCCAGCAGCGCGGGAAGCGGGACGCAAGAGACCCAGTACTTC. The whole variable domain, remainder taken from reference TRBV5-5 and TRBJ2-5, is DAGVTQSPTHLIKTRGQQVTLRCSPISGHKSVSWYQQVLGQGPQFIFQYYEKEERGRGNFPDRFSARQFPNYSSELNVNALLLGDSALYLCASSAGSGTQETQYFGPGTRLLVL.

The chain is built from TRBV11-2 and TRBJ2-3; perhaps TRBD2 as D (5 bases). This CDR3 is 18 amino acids long. With 5 bases removed from V and 2 bases from J, the gap between germline ends came to 23 bases. Germline CDR1 and CDR2: SGHAT and FQNNGV. CDR3 sequence (DNA): TGTGCCAGCAGCAATTCGGGGATTCGGAAATCGTACACAGATACGCAGTATTTT. This gives the protein CASSNSGIRKSYTDTQYF.

The rearrangement joins TRBV27 to TRBJ2-2; 8 nucleotides align to TRBD2. This CDR3 has 17 residues. Germline CDR1 and CDR2: MNHEY and SMNVEV (reference sequence). V lost 3 bases, J lost 1 base, and 7 bases stayed unmatched. The CDR3 bases are TGTGCCAGCAGTTTGCGACTAGCGACATTGAACACCGGGGAGCTGTTTTTT. Amino acids: CASSLRLATLNTGELFF.

The gene calls are TRBV12-3 or TRBV12-4 and TRBJ1-1; 7 bases align to TRBD1. The CDR3 is 12 residues long. V lost 5 bases, J lost 8 bases, and 5 bases stayed unmatched. The CDR3 here is CASSTRTGEAFF. The CDR3 nucleotides are TGTGCCAGCAGTACCAGGACAGGAGAAGCTTTCTTT.

The chain links TRBV7-9 to TRBJ1-2; maybe TRBD1 (5 bases). The V end was cut by 8 bases, the J end by 7 bases, with 11 bases between. Germline loops: CDR1 SEHNR, CDR2 FQNEAQ (reference sequence). The CDR3 covers 11 residues. The CDR3: CASGTGGGYTF. The CDR3 nucleotides are TGTGCCAGCGGAACGGGGGGTGGCTACACCTTC.

This clone has just a few counts. The chain employs TRBV20-1 and TRBJ1-3; TRBD1 matches at 7 bases. The length of the CDR3 is 14 residues. From germline, CDR1 is DFQATT and CDR2 SNEGSKA (reference sequence). Trimming took 3 bases from V and 0 from J; bases not matched to a gene: 2. CDR3 coding DNA: TGCAGTGCTAGTTCAGGGGGCTCTGGAAACACCATATATTTT. Its translation: CSASSGGSGNTIYF.

The CDR3, as DNA: TGTGCCAGCAGTTTACGTCCAGGGCACCAAGAGACCCAGTACTTC. This encodes CASSLRPGHQETQYF. The genes are TRBV27 and TRBJ2-5; D is perhaps TRBD1 (5 bases). The length of the CDR3 is 15 residues. Germline V gene data show CDR1 as MNHEY and CDR2 as SMNVEV (reference sequence). The germline V and J ends were trimmed by 2 bases and 0 bases, with 10 bases remaining between them.

The genes are TRBV21-1 and TRBJ1-2. TRBV21-1 has pseudogene status. This CDR3 comprises 11 residues. This CDR3 is CASSNGDGYTF. CDR3 nucleotide sequence: TGTGCCAGCAGCAATGGAGATGGCTACACCTTC.

The rearrangement joins TRBV7-3 to TRBJ2-1, with a weak D call TRBD2 (6 bases). V lost 3 bases to trimming and J lost 8 bases, with 14 bases between them. CDR1 and CDR2 from the germline V gene are SGHTA and FQGTGA. The CDR3 contains 14 residues. The CDR3 region is CASSFRGTYDEQFF. The CDR3 DNA sequence: TGTGCCAGCAGCTTCCGTGGGACTTACGATGAGCAGTTCTTC.

The chain is built from TRBV6-5 and TRBJ2-2, with 7 bases aligning to TRBD1. CDR3 length: 15 amino acids. Germline CDR1 MNHEY, CDR2 SVGAGI. V lost 7 bases and J lost 5; bases outside the gene matches: 10. The CDR3 is CASTRSGGETGELFF. The CDR3 DNA follows: TGTGCCAGCACCAGATCAGGGGGAGAGACCGGGGAGCTGTTTTTT.

The chain uses TRBV2 and TRBJ2-1, with D hard to call. The germline gives CDR1 SNHLY, CDR2 FYNNEI. V gave up 5 bases and J gave up 0 bases, with 11 bases separating them. The CDR3 runs 15 residues. The CDR3 is CASSSMKSSYNEQFF. The CDR3 coding sequence is TGTGCCAGCAGTAGCATGAAGAGCTCCTACAATGAGCAGTTCTTC.